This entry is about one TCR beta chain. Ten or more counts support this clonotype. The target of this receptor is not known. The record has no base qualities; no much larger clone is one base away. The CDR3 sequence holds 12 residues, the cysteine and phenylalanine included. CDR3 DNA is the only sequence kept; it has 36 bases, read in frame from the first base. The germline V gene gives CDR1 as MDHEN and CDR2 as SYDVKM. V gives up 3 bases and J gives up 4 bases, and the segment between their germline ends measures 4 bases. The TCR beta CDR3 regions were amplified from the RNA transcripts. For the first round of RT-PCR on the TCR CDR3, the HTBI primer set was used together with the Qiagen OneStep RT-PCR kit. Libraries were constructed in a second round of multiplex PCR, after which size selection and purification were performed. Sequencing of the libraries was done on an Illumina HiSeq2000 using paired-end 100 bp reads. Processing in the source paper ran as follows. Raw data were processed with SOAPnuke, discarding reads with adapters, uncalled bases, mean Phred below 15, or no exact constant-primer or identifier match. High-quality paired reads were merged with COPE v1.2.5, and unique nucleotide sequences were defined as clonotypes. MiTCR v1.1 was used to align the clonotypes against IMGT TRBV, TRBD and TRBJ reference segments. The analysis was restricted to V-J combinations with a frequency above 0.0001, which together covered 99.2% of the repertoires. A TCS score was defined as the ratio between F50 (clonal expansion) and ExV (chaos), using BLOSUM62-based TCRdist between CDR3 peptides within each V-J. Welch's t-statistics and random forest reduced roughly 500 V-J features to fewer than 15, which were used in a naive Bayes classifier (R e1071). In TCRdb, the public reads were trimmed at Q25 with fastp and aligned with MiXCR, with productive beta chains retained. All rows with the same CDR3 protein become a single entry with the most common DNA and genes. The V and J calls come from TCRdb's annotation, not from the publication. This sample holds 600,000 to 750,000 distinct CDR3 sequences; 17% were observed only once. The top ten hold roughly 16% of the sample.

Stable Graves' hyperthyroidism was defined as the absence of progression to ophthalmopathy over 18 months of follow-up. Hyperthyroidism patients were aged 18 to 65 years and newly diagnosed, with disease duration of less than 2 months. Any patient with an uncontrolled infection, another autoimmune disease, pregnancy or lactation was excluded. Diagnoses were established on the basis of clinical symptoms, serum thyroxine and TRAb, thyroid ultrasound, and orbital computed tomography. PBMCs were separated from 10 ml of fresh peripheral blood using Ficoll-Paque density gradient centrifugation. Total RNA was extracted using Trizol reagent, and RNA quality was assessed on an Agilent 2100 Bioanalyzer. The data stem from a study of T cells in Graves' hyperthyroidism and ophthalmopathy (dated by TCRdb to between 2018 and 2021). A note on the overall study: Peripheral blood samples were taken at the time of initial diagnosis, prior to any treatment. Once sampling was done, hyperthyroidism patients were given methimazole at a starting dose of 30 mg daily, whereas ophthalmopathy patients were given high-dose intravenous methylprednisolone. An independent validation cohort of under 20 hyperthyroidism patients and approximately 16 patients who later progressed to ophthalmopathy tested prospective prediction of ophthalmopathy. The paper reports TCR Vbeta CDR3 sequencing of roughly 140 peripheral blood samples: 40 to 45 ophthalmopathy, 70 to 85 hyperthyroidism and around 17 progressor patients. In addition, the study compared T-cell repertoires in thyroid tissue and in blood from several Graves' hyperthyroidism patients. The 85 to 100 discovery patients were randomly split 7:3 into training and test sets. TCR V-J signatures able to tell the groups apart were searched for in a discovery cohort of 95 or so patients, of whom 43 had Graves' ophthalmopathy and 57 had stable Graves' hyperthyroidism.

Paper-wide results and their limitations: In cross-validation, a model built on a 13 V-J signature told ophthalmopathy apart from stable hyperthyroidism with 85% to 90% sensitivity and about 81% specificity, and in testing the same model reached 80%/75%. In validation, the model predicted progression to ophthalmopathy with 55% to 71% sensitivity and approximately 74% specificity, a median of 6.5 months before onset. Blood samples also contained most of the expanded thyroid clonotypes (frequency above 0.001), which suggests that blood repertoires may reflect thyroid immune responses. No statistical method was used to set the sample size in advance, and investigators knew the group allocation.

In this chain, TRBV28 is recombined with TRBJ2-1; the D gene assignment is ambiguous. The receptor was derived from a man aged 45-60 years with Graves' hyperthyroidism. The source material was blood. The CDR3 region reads CASSFAYNEQFF. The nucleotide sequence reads TGTGCCAGCAGTTTCGCATACAATGAGCAGTTCTTC.